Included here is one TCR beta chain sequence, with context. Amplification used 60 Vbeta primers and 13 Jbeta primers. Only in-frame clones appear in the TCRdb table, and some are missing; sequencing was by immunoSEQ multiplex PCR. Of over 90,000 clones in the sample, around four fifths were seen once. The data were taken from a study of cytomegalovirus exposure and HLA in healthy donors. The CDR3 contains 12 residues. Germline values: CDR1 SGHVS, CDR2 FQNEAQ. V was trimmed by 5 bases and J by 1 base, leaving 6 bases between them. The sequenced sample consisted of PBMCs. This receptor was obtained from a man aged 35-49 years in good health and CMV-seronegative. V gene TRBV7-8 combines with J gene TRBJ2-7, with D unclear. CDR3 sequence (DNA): TGTGCCAGCAGCGAGAATTCCTACGAGCAGTACTTC. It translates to CASSENSYEQYF.